This entry concerns a single T cell receptor beta chain. The data originate from a study of technical replicates of blood from a handful of donors. The table came from immunoSEQ multiplex PCR; TCRdb's copy has only in-frame clones and leaves some out. The sample has about 69,000 clones, 88% seen once; the top ten hold approximately 4.6%. The germline V and J ends were trimmed by 4 bases and 7 bases, with 11 bases remaining between them. CDR3 size: 12 residues. Germline loops: CDR1 SGHRS, CDR2 YFSETQ. The chain combines TRBV5-1 with TRBJ1-2, with no clear D. The sample was PBMCs. This TCR derives from a human donor in good health. Some clones in this sample may be carry-over from other donors' samples. The CDR3 reads CASSPAEGGYTF. In DNA, the CDR3 is TGCGCCAGCAGCCCGGCTGAGGGTGGCTACACCTTC.